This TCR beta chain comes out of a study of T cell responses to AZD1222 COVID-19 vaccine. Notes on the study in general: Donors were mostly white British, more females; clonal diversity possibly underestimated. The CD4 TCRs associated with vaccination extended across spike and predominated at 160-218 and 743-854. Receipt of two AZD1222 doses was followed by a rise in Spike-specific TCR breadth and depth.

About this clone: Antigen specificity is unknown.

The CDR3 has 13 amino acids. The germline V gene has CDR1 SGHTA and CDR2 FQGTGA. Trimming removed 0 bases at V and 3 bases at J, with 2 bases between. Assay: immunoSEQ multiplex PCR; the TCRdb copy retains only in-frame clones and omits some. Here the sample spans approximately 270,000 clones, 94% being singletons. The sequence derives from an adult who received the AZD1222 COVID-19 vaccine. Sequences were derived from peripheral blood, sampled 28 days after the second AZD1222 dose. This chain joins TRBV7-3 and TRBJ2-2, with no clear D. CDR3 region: CASSLTDTGELFF. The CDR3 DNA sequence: TGTGCCAGCAGCTTAACAGACACCGGGGAGCTGTTTTTT.